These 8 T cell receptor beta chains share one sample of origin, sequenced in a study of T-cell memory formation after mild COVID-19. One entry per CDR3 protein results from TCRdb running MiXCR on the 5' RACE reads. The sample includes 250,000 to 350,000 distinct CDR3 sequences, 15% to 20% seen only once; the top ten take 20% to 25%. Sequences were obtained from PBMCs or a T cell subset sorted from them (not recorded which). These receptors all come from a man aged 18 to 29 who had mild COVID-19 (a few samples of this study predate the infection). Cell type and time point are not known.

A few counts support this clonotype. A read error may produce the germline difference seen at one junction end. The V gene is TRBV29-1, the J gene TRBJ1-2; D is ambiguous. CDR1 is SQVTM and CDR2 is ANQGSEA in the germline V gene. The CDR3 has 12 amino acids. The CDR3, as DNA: TGCAGCGTGGAAGGGTTTAACTATGGCTACACCTTC. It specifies CSVEGFNYGYTF.

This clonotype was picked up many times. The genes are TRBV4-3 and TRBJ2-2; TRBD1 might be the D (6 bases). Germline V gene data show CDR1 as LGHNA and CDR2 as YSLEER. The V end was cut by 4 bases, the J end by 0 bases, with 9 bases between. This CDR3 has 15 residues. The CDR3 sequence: CASSPRTANTGELFF. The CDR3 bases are TGCGCCAGCAGCCCCCGGACAGCGAACACCGGGGAGCTGTTTTTT.

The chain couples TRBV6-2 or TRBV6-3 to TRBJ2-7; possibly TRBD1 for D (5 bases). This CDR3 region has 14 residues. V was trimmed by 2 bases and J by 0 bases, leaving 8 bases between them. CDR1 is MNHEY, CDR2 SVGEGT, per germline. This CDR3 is CASSYVGVSYEQYF. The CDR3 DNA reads TGTGCCAGCAGTTACGTAGGGGTCTCCTACGAGCAGTACTTC.

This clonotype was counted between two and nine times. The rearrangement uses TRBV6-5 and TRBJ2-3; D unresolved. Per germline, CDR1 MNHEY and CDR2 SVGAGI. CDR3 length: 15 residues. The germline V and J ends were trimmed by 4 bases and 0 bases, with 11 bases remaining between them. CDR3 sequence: CASSSRTVSTDTQYF. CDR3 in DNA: TGTGCCAGCAGTTCTCGGACCGTTAGCACAGATACGCAGTATTTT.

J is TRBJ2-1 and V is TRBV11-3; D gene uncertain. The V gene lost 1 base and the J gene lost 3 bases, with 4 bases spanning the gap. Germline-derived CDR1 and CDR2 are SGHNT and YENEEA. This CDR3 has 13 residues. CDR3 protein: CASSLANYNEQFF. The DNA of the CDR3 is TGTGCCAGCAGCTTAGCCAACTACAATGAGCAGTTCTTC. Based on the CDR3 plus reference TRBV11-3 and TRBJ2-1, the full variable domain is EAGVVQSPRYKIIEKKQPVAFWCNPISGHNTLYWYLQNLGQGPELLIRYENEEAVDDSQLPKDRFSAERLKGVDSTLKIQPAELGDSAVYLCASSLANYNEQFFGPGTRLTVL.

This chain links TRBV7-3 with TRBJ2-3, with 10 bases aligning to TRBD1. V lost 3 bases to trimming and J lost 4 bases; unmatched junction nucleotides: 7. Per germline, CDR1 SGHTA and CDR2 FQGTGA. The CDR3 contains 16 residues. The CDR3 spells CASSFFGTGAADTQYF. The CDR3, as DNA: TGTGCCAGCAGCTTTTTCGGGACAGGGGCGGCAGATACGCAGTATTTT.

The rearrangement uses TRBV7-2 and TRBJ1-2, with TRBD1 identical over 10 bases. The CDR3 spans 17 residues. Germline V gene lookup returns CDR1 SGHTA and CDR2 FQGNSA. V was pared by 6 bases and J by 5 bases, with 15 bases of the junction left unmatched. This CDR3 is CASSSSGTGVSFYGYTF. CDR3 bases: TGTGCCAGCAGTTCATCCGGGACAGGGGTGAGCTTTTATGGCTACACCTTC.

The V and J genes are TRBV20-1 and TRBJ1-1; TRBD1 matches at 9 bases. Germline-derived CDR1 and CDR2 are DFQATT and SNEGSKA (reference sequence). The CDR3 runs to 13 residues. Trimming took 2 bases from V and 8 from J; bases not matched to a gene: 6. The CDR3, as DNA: TGCAGTGCTAGAATGGACAGGGGCGCCGAAGCTTTCTTT. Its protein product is CSARMDRGAEAFF.